One T cell receptor (beta chain) is described in this entry. Its specificity is not known. Sequencing was limited to surgery cases with top T cell transcript signatures in brain tissue. Germline lookup yields CDR1 SGHTA and CDR2 FQGNSA. J lost 5 bases, V lost 5 bases, and 14 bases had no gene match. CDR3 size: 18 residues. This sample was included in a study of brain T cells in children with intractable seizures. Whole-study findings and limits: Pre- and post-surgery blood differed in depth, so pre-surgery absences may be undersampling.

Sequencing was performed with immunoSEQ multiplex PCR; in TCRdb, only in-frame clones are kept and a portion is missing. The sample lists 110,000 or so clones, approximately 94% occurring once. This rearrangement joins TRBV7-2 to TRBJ2-2, with 10 bases lining up with TRBD1. The receptor was derived from a boy under two years old with hemimegalencephaly and intractable seizures. This sample comprised peripheral blood, obtained at surgery. The CDR3 coding sequence is TGTGCCAGCAGCCTACCGCCCGGGACAGGGGTGTGGACCGGGGAGCTGTTTTTT. Encoded protein: CASSLPPGTGVWTGELFF.